Following are 25 T cell receptor beta chains from one sample sequenced in a study of blood T cell repertoires in COVID-19. Assay: immunoSEQ multiplex PCR; the TCRdb copy retains only in-frame clones and omits some. The sample records 300,000 to 450,000 clones, about 90% being singletons. The sample taken for sequencing was PBMCs or T cells enriched from blood (not recorded which). These TCRs come from a man aged 40-49 years in a cohort exposed to, infected with or recovered from COVID-19 (not recorded which).

The V call is TRBV30, the J call TRBJ1-3; D may be TRBD1 (5 bases). The V gene lost 3 bases and the J gene lost 4 bases, with 13 bases spanning the gap. This CDR3 spans 14 amino acids. Germline CDR1 reads GTSNPN; CDR2 reads SVGIG (reference sequence). CDR3 region: CAWSAQGGGNTIYF. The CDR3, as DNA: TGTGCCTGGAGCGCCCAGGGTGGCGGAAACACCATATATTTT.

The V call is TRBV3-1 (or the pseudogene TRBV3-2), the J call TRBJ2-5; 8 nucleotides match TRBD1. V lost 3 bases and J lost 3; bases outside the gene matches: 12. The CDR3 runs 17 residues. CDR1 is LGHDT and CDR2 is YNNKEL in the germline V gene (reference sequence). CDR3 region: CASSHQGAGRPKETQYF. In DNA, the CDR3 is TGTGCCAGCAGCCACCAGGGGGCAGGAAGGCCCAAAGAGACCCAGTACTTC.

The genes are TRBV29-1 and TRBJ2-2; 10 bases align to TRBD2. The CDR3 loop spans 13 amino acids. The trim removed 5 bases at V and 5 bases at J, leaving 2 bases unmatched. Per the germline V gene, CDR1 is SQVTM and CDR2 is ANQGSEA. This chain's CDR3 is CSVLAGETGELFF. DNA for the CDR3: TGCAGCGTTCTAGCGGGAGAAACCGGGGAGCTGTTTTTT.

The V gene is TRBV2, the J gene TRBJ1-6, with 8 bases that match TRBD1. Germline CDR1 SNHLY, CDR2 FYNNEI. This CDR3 contains 15 residues. The trim removed 1 base at V and 7 bases at J, leaving 3 bases unmatched. CDR3 sequence: CASSEGQGSNSPLHF. In nucleotides, the CDR3 is TGTGCCAGCAGTGAAGGACAGGGGAGCAATTCACCCCTCCACTTT.

This clone was observed a single time. The gene calls are TRBV7-7 and TRBJ2-7, with TRBD2 matching 8 bases. CDR1 and CDR2 from the germline V gene are SSHAT and FNYEAQ (reference sequence). CDR3 length: 14 residues. The J segment lost 6 bases and the V segment lost 5 bases, leaving 9 bases of the junction unmatched. The CDR3 region is CASSPGLDFLEQYF. The DNA for the CDR3 is TGTGCCAGCAGCCCGGGACTAGACTTCCTCGAGCAGTACTTC.

This clone was seen only once. The chain employs TRBV19 and TRBJ1-1; 7 positions match TRBD1. After removal of 3 bases from V and 1 base from J, the junction contained 2 bases not matched to a gene. The germline V gene has CDR1 LNHDA and CDR2 SQIVND (reference sequence). The CDR3 contains 14 residues. The chain's CDR3 is CASSIRQGNTEAFF. In nucleotides, the CDR3 is TGTGCCAGTAGTATCAGACAGGGGAACACTGAAGCTTTCTTT.

V is TRBV5-1 and J is TRBJ1-3, with D perhaps matching TRBD1 (6 bases). The CDR3 loop spans 16 amino acids. Germline-derived CDR1 and CDR2 are SGHRS and YFSETQ. V gave up 4 bases and J gave up 11 bases, with 25 bases separating them. CDR3 sequence: CASSPAGDTGTTPIYF. CDR3 nucleotides: TGCGCCAGCAGCCCCGCGGGGGACACCGGCACAACCCCCATATATTTT.

The V gene is TRBV29-1, the J gene TRBJ2-3; D is possibly TRBD1 (5 bases). V was shortened by 7 bases and J by 2 bases, with 13 bases between the two germline ends. The CDR3 length is 13 residues. From germline, CDR1 is SQVTM and CDR2 ANQGSEA. The CDR3 here is CSATQDYTDTQYF. The DNA for the CDR3 is TGCAGCGCGACACAGGATTACACAGATACGCAGTATTTT.

The chain couples TRBV9 to TRBJ1-2, with 12 bases matching TRBD1. The trim removed 4 bases at V and 7 bases at J, leaving 8 bases unmatched. Germline loops: CDR1 SGDLS, CDR2 YYNGEE. The CDR3 length is 15 residues. CDR3 DNA sequence: TGTGCCAGCAGCCCACCGGGACAGGGGGCGCGTGGCTACACCTTC. Translation: CASSPPGQGARGYTF.

The chain couples TRBV18 to TRBJ1-2, with unresolved D. Per the germline V gene, CDR1 is KGHSH and CDR2 is LQKENI. V was clipped by 6 bases and J by 3 bases, with 11 bases between them. The CDR3 runs 13 residues. The CDR3 sequence: CASSLGNDYGYTF. DNA of the CDR3: TGTGCCAGCTCCCTCGGGAACGACTATGGCTACACCTTC. Complete variable domain (other parts from reference TRBV18 and TRBJ1-2): NAGVMQNPRHLVRRRGQEARLRCSPMKGHSHVYWYRQLPEEGLKFMVYLQKENIIDESGMPKERFSAEFPKEGPSILRIQQVVRGDSAAYFCASSLGNDYGYTFGSGTRLTVV.

A single count supports this clone. The chain employs TRBV5-4 and TRBJ2-2; TRBD1 aligns across 7 bases. The ends lost 2 bases at V and 6 bases at J; junction bases unmatched: 4. Germline-derived CDR1 and CDR2 are SGHNT and YYREEE (reference sequence). The CDR3 is 14 residues long. The CDR3: CASSFRQGPGELFF. CDR3 DNA sequence: TGTGCCAGCAGCTTCCGACAGGGTCCCGGGGAGCTGTTTTTT.

This clone turned up a few times. J is TRBJ1-2 and V is TRBV21-1; the D segment call TRBD1 is taken from the table without a DNA check. TRBV21-1 is termed a pseudogene. The CDR3 contains 16 residues. In DNA, the CDR3 is TGTGCCAGCAGCCCCGATTTAGGACAGGGCAACTATGGCTACACCTTC. Protein: CASSPDLGQGNYGYTF.

For this clone: Other nucleotide sequences in the sample specify the same CDR3. The J gene is TRBJ2-5, the V gene TRBV5-1; D unresolved. V was cut by 2 bases and J by 2 bases, with 4 bases left in between. This CDR3 comprises 12 residues. CDR1 and CDR2 from the germline V gene are SGHRS and YFSETQ. CDR3 DNA sequence: TGCGCCAGCAGCTTATATCAAGAGACCCAGTACTTC. Translating gives CASSLYQETQYF.

The rearrangement joins TRBV10-3 to TRBJ1-5; D not certain. Trimming took 2 bases from V and 4 from J, leaving 9 bases between them. The CDR3 is made up of 14 amino acids. Germline V gene data show CDR1 as ENHRY and CDR2 as SYGVKD. CDR3 sequence reads: CAISEGKENQPQHF. DNA of the CDR3: TGTGCCATCAGTGAGGGTAAGGAGAATCAGCCCCAGCATTTT.

This clone was recorded only once. V and J are TRBV7-6 and TRBJ1-2; 9 nucleotides agree with TRBD1. The junction had 7 bases not matched to a gene; V was cut back by 1 base and J by 7 bases. The CDR3 is made up of 15 amino acids. The germline gives CDR1 SGHVS, CDR2 FNYEAQ. The CDR3, as DNA: TGTGCCAGCAGCTTAGAGGGACAGGGTGGTGGTGGCTACACCTTC. Translation gives CASSLEGQGGGGYTF.

The J gene is TRBJ2-7, the V gene TRBV30; perhaps TRBD1 as D (6 bases). Trimming took 0 bases from V and 5 from J, leaving 8 bases between them. The CDR3 is 12 amino acids. Germline V gene data show CDR1 as GTSNPN and CDR2 as SVGIG (reference sequence). CDR3 region: CAWSVTGNEQYF. The CDR3 nucleotides are TGTGCCTGGAGTGTAACAGGGAACGAGCAGTACTTC.

Of note for this clone: Different DNA sequences within this sample yield the same CDR3. The chain couples TRBV10-3 to TRBJ1-4; tentative D call: TRBD1 (5 bases). The germline V and J ends were trimmed by 5 bases and 5 bases, with 9 bases remaining between them. The V gene's germline CDR1 is ENHRY and CDR2 SYGVKD. The CDR3 spans 13 residues. Here the CDR3 reads CAISRGPNEKLFF. Here the CDR3 DNA reads TGTGCCATCAGTAGGGGTCCGAATGAAAAACTGTTTTTT.

The chain couples TRBV9 to TRBJ1-1; D is unclear. V was pared by 4 bases and J by 3 bases, with 13 bases between. CDR1 and CDR2 from the germline V gene are SGDLS and YYNGEE. This CDR3 region has 14 residues. Written as DNA, the CDR3 is TGTGCCAGCAGCTTACAACGGCAGGACACTGAAGCTTTCTTT. Protein: CASSLQRQDTEAFF.

The CDR3 spells CASRQGVGDTQYF. The CDR3 nucleotides are TGTGCCAGCAGACAGGGTGTAGGGGATACGCAGTATTTT. The chain has TRBV12-3 or TRBV12-4 and TRBJ2-3; maybe TRBD1 (6 bases). Trimming cost V 6 bases and J 6 bases, with 13 bases left between them. The CDR3 contains 13 residues.

This rearrangement joins TRBV10-2 to TRBJ2-7, with 13 positions matching TRBD2. The V and J ends lost 10 bases and 4 bases, in that order; junction bases with no gene match: 10. Germline CDR1 is WSHSY and CDR2 is SAAADI. The CDR3 contains 15 residues. Written as DNA, the CDR3 is TGCGCCACCCTGTACGGGACTAGCGGGACTTACGAGCAGTACTTC. Its translation: CATLYGTSGTYEQYF.

The V call is TRBV5-1, the J call TRBJ2-1; 9 positions agree with TRBD2. CDR3 length: 15 amino acids. V was clipped by 0 bases and J by 2 bases; unmatched bases: 0. Germline CDR1 is SGHRS and CDR2 is YFSETQ. The CDR3 spells CASSLGGRAYNEQFF. Here the CDR3 DNA reads TGCGCCAGCAGCTTGGGCGGGAGGGCCTACAATGAGCAGTTCTTC.

The rearrangement uses TRBV6-5 and TRBJ2-7, with TRBD1 as a possible D gene (5 bases). The CDR3 is 12 residues long. Germline V gene lookup returns CDR1 MNHEY and CDR2 SVGAGI. The V end was cut by 6 bases, the J end by 4 bases, with 10 bases between. The CDR3 coding sequence is TGTGCCAGCAGCCCGAAGGGGTACGAGCAGTACTTC. It yields the protein CASSPKGYEQYF.

V usage is TRBV10-3 and J usage is TRBJ1-6, with TRBD1 matching 9 bases. The germline V gene encodes CDR1 ENHRY and CDR2 SYGVKD. The CDR3 is 16 amino acids. Trimming took 3 bases from V and 7 from J; bases not matched to a gene: 7. CDR3 protein: CAISERRTGENSPLHF. The CDR3 region has the DNA TGTGCCATCAGTGAAAGACGGACAGGGGAGAATTCACCCCTCCACTTT.

This clone has a single count. The J gene is TRBJ1-4, the V gene TRBV11-2; a possible D gene is TRBD1 (5 bases). The V end was cut by 2 bases, the J end by 8 bases, with 15 bases between. CDR1 is SGHAT and CDR2 is FQNNGV in the germline V gene. The CDR3 loop spans 15 amino acids. The CDR3 nucleotides are TGTGCCAGCAGCTTACCGCAGGGATGGGAAGAAAAACTGTTTTTT. Amino acid sequence: CASSLPQGWEEKLFF.

The rearrangement links TRBV9 to TRBJ2-3; 8 nucleotides line up with TRBD1. Germline values: CDR1 SGDLS, CDR2 YYNGEE. V gave up 7 bases and J gave up 1 base; unmatched junction bases: 5. The CDR3 contains 14 residues. In DNA form, the CDR3 reads TGTGCCAGCGGGACAGGAGGACGCACAGATACGCAGTATTTT. It yields the protein CASGTGGRTDTQYF.